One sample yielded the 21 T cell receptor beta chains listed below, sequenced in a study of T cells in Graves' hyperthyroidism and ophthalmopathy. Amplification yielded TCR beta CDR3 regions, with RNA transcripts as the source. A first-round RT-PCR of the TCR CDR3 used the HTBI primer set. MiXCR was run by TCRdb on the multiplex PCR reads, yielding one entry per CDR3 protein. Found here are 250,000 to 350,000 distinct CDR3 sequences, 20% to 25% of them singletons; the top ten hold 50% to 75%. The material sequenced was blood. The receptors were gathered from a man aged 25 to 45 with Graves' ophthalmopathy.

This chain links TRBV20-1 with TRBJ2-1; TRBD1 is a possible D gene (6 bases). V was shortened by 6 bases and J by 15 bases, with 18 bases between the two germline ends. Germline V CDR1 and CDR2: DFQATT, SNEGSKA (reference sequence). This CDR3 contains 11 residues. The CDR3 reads CSARDKSSVFF. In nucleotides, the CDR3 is TGCAGTGCGAGGGACAAAAGTTCGGTGTTCTTC.

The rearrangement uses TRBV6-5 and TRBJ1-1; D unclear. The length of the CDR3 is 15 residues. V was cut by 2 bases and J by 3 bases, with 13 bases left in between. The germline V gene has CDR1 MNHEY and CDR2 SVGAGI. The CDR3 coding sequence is TGTGCCAGCAGTTACCGGAGGGCGGCGGACACTGAAGCTTTCTTT. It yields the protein CASSYRRAADTEAFF.

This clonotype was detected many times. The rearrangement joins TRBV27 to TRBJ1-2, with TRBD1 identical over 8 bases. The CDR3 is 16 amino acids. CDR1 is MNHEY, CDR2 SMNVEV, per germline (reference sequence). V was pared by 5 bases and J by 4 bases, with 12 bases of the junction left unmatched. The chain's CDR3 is CASSRWTGRNAYGYTF. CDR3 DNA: TGTGCCAGCAGTAGATGGACAGGGAGGAACGCCTATGGCTACACCTTC.

The DNA for the CDR3 is TGTGCCAGCAGCAGGGATGGCTACACCTTC. Translated, it gives CASSRDGYTF. V and J are TRBV2 and TRBJ1-2; weak D call: TRBD1 (5 bases). The CDR3 runs 10 residues. The germline V gene has CDR1 SNHLY and CDR2 FYNNEI. V gave up 6 bases and J gave up 6 bases, with 5 bases separating them.

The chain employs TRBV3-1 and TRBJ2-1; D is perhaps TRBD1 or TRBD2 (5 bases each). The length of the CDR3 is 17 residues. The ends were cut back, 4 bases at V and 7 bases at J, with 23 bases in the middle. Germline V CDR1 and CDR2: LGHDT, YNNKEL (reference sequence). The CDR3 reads CASSPARGTGKGNEQFF. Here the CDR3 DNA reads TGTGCCAGCAGCCCTGCAAGAGGGACCGGTAAGGGGAATGAGCAGTTCTTC.

The CDR3 DNA sequence: TGTGCCACCAGCAGAGGTTCAGCGCCGGTTGAAGCTTTCTTT. Translated: CATSRGSAPVEAFF. This chain joins TRBV15 and TRBJ1-1; D not resolved. This CDR3 contains 14 residues. In germline, CDR1 is LNHNV, CDR2 YYDKDF (reference sequence). With 1 base removed from V and 7 bases from J, the gap between germline ends came to 13 bases.

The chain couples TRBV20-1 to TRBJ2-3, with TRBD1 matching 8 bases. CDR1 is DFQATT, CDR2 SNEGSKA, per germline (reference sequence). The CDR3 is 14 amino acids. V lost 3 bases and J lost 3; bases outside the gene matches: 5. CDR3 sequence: CSARFTGGTDTQYF. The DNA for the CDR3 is TGCAGTGCTAGGTTCACAGGGGGTACAGATACGCAGTATTTT.

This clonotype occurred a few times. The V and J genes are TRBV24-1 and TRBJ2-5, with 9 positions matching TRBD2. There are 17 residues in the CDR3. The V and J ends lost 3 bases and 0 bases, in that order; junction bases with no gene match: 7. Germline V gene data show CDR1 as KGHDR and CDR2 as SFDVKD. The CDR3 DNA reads TGTGCCACCAGTGATCCGAGCGCTAGCGGGGACCAAGAGACCCAGTACTTC. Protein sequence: CATSDPSASGDQETQYF.

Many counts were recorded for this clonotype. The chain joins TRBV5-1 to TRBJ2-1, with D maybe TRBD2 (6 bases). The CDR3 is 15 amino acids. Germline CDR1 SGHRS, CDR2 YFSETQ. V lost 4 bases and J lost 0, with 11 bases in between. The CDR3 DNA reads TGCGCCAGCAGCCGTATAGCGGTCTCCTACAATGAGCAGTTCTTC. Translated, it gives CASSRIAVSYNEQFF.

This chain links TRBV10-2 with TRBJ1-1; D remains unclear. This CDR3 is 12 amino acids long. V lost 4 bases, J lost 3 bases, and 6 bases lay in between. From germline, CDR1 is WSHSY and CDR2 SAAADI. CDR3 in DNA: TGCGCCAGCAGTGCTGTGGACACTGAAGCTTTCTTT. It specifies CASSAVDTEAFF.

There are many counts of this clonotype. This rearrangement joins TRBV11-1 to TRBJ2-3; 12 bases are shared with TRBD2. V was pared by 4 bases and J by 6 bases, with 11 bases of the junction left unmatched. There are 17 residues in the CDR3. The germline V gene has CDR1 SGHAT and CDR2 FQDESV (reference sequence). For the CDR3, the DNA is TGTGCCAGCAGCTCTCCCCTACTAGCGGGAGGTAGGGATACGCAGTATTTT. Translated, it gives CASSSPLLAGGRDTQYF.

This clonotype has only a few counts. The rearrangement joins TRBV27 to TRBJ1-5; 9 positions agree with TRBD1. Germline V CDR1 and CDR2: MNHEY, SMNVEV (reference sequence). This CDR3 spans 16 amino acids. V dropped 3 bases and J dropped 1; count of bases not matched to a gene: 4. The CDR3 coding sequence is TGTGCCAGCAGTTTTACAGGGGGCGGGAGCAATCAGCCCCAGCATTTT. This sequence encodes CASSFTGGGSNQPQHF.

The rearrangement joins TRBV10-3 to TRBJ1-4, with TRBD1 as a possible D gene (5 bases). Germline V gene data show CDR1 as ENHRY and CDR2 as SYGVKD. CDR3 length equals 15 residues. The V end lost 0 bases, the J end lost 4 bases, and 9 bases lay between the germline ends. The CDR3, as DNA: TGTGCCATCAGTGAGTCAACAGGTATTAATGAAAAACTGTTTTTT. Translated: CAISESTGINEKLFF.

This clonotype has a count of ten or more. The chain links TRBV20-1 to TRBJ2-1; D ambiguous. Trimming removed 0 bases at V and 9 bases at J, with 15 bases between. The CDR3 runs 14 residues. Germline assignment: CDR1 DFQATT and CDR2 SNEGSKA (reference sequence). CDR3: CSARDPRKGGEQFF. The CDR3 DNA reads TGCAGTGCTAGAGATCCCCGGAAAGGCGGTGAGCAGTTCTTC.

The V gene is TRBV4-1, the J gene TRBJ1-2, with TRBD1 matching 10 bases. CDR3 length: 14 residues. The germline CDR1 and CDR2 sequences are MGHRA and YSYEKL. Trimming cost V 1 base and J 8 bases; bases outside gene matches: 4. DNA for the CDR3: TGCGCCAGCAGCCAAGGACAGGGGGCGCAGGGCTACACCTTC. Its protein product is CASSQGQGAQGYTF.

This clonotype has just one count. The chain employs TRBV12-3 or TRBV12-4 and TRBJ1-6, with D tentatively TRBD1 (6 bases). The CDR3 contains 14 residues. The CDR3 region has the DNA TGTGTCAGTAAAACGGGGGCCCAGGGTTCACCCCTCCACTTT. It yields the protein CVSKTGAQGSPLHF.

CDR3 loop: CASRGANQPQHF. The CDR3 nucleotides are TGTGCCAGCAGGGGGGCCAATCAGCCCCAGCATTTT. This chain joins TRBV28 and TRBJ1-5; D might be TRBD1 (6 bases). CDR1 is MDHEN and CDR2 is SYDVKM in the germline V gene. V was trimmed by 6 bases and J by 3 bases, leaving 6 bases between them. CDR3 length: 12 amino acids.

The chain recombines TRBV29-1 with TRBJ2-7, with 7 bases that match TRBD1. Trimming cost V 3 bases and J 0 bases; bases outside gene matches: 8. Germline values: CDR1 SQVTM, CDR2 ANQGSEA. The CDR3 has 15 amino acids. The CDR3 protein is CSVDGATGHSYEQYF. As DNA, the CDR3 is TGCAGCGTTGATGGCGCGACAGGGCACTCCTACGAGCAGTACTTC.

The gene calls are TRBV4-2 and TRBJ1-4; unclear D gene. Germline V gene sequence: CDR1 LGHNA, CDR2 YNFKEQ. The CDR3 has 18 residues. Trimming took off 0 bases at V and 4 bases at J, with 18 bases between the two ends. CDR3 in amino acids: CASSQEGSAGRVNEKLFF. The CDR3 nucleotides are TGTGCCAGCAGCCAAGAGGGCTCAGCGGGAAGGGTTAATGAAAAACTGTTTTTT.

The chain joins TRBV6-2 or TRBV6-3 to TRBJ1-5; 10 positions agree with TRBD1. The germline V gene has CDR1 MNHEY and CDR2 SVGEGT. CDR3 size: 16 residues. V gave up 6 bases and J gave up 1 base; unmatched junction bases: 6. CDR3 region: CASRIGQGGSNQPQHF. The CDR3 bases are TGTGCCAGCAGAATCGGACAGGGGGGGAGCAATCAGCCCCAGCATTTT.

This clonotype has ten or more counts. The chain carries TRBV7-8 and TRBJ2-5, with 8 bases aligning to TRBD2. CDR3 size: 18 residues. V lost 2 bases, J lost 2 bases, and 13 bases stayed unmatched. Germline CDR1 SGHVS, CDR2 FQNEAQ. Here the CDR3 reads CASSLRTPGGAGQETQYF. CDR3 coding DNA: TGTGCCAGCAGCTTAAGAACTCCCGGGGGGGCAGGGCAAGAGACCCAGTACTTC.